The next 30 T cell receptor beta chains were all read from a single sample in a study of graft-versus-host responses after intestinal transplantation. Profiled with immunoSEQ multiplex PCR; TCRdb holds only in-frame clones, not every one. The sample contains fewer than 95,000 clones, over 90% of which appear only once. The antigens these receptors bind are not known. The sequenced sample was unstimulated CD4+ T cells sorted from spleen or lymph node cells, obtained before transplant. These receptor sequences come from a human donor who was the organ donor for an intestinal transplant.

This chain joins TRBV6-5 and TRBJ1-2; weak D call: TRBD1 (6 bases). CDR1 MNHEY and CDR2 SVGAGI come from the germline V gene. This CDR3 is built from 14 residues. Between the trimmed V and J ends, which lost 7 bases and 3 bases, there was a span of 15 bases. The CDR3 DNA reads as TGTGCCAGCACCGAATGGACAGCCGACTATGGCTACACCTTC. It translates to CASTEWTADYGYTF.

The chain carries TRBV2 and TRBJ2-6; 9 bases match TRBD1. The CDR3 spans 18 residues. The germline CDR1 and CDR2 sequences are SNHLY and FYNNEI. V lost 6 bases to trimming and J lost 1 base; unmatched junction nucleotides: 10. CDR3 region: CASSPPGTGLSGANVLTF. CDR3 coding DNA: TGTGCCAGCAGCCCTCCCGGGACAGGGTTATCTGGGGCCAACGTCCTGACTTTC.

On this clone itself: Distinct nucleotide sequences in the sample also encode this CDR3. The CDR3: CASTGTEGSPLHF. In nucleotides, the CDR3 is TGTGCCAGCACGGGGACAGAAGGCTCACCCCTCCACTTT. The chain uses TRBV2 and TRBJ1-6, with 7 bases identical to TRBD1. V lost 7 bases and J lost 10; bases outside the gene matches: 7. Germline V gene data show CDR1 as SNHLY and CDR2 as FYNNEI. This CDR3 comprises 13 residues.

The rearrangement joins TRBV9 to TRBJ2-5; possible D gene TRBD1, 7 bases. This CDR3 contains 16 residues. Looked up from germline, CDR1 is SGDLS and CDR2 is YYNGEE. V was cut by 0 bases and J by 5 bases, with 17 bases left in between. Here the CDR3 DNA reads TGTGCCAGCAGCGTAGCTACAGGAGGGGGCGCGGAGACCCAGTACTTC. Amino acids: CASSVATGGGAETQYF.

The gene calls are TRBV9 and TRBJ2-3, with 8 bases fitting TRBD1. This CDR3 comprises 16 residues. The V segment lost 2 bases and the J segment 1 base; nucleotides outside the gene matches: 6. CDR1 SGDLS and CDR2 YYNGEE come from the germline V gene. The CDR3 DNA reads as TGTGCCAGCAGCGTCACAGGGGGGCCAGGCACAGATACGCAGTATTTT. Translated: CASSVTGGPGTDTQYF.

The chain joins TRBV6-4 to TRBJ1-1; the match to TRBD1 covers 8 bases. The CDR3 runs 14 residues. CDR1 MRHNA and CDR2 SNTAGT come from the germline V gene. After removal of 8 bases from V and 6 bases from J, the junction contained 11 bases not matched to a gene. The chain's CDR3 is CASSRTGLSSEAFF. CDR3 DNA sequence: TGTGCCAGCTCCCGGACAGGGCTCAGCTCTGAAGCTTTCTTT.

The J gene is TRBJ1-5, the V gene TRBV4-1, with 10 bases aligning to TRBD1. The CDR3 consists of 17 residues. After removal of 0 bases from V and 7 bases from J, the junction contained 9 bases not matched to a gene. From germline, CDR1 is MGHRA and CDR2 YSYEKL. The CDR3 region is CASSQDLGQGEWQPQHF. CDR3 DNA sequence: TGCGCCAGCAGCCAAGATCTCGGACAGGGGGAATGGCAGCCCCAGCATTTT.

This chain connects TRBV21-1 to TRBJ1-1. TRBV21-1 is a pseudogene segment. This CDR3 region has 14 residues. The CDR3 region has the DNA TGTGCCAGAATCGCGGGGGCAAGGAACACTGAAGCTTTCTTT. Residues: CARIAGARNTEAFF.

The CDR3 nucleotides read TGTGCCAGCAGCTTATACGGGACACTATACGAGCAGTACTTC. As protein: CASSLYGTLYEQYF. The chain is built from TRBV5-6 and TRBJ2-7; D may be TRBD1 (6 bases). Deletions cut 2 bases from V and 4 bases from J, with 13 bases between. The germline V gene has CDR1 SGHDT and CDR2 YYEEEE. This CDR3 has 14 amino acids.

J is TRBJ2-7 and V is TRBV5-5, with 7 nucleotides matching TRBD1. This CDR3 region has 19 residues. V gave up 3 bases and J gave up 2 bases; unmatched junction bases: 20. Germline CDR1 and CDR2: SGHKS and YYEKEE (reference sequence). The CDR3 loop reads CASSSRPLRQGSQPYEQYF. The CDR3 DNA reads as TGTGCCAGCAGCTCGCGGCCACTTAGACAGGGCTCACAGCCCTACGAGCAGTACTTC.

The V and J genes are TRBV5-4 and TRBJ1-4; D is uncertain. The CDR3 runs to 15 residues. The ends were cut back, 4 bases at V and 6 bases at J, with 16 bases in the middle. Per the germline V gene, CDR1 is SGHNT and CDR2 is YYREEE (reference sequence). The CDR3 spells CASSHNSHEDEKLFF. The DNA for the CDR3 is TGTGCCAGCAGCCACAACAGCCATGAGGATGAAAAACTGTTTTTT.

The chain combines TRBV7-9 with TRBJ1-1, with unresolved D. The CDR3 is 17 amino acids. CDR1 is SEHNR, CDR2 FQNEAQ, per germline (reference sequence). Trimming stripped 4 bases from V and 3 bases from J, with 21 bases between. This CDR3 is CASSYGGIKRRDTEAFF. The DNA for the CDR3 is TGTGCCAGCAGCTACGGAGGGATAAAAAGGAGGGACACTGAAGCTTTCTTT.

The CDR3 is CASSFTGGYVGSYEQYF. The CDR3 region has the DNA TGCGCCAGCAGCTTCACAGGGGGATACGTAGGTTCCTACGAGCAGTACTTC. The J gene is TRBJ2-7, the V gene TRBV5-1; 8 bases are a match to TRBD1. Germline V CDR1 and CDR2: SGHRS, YFSETQ. This CDR3 contains 17 residues. Trimming took 2 bases from V and 1 from J; bases not matched to a gene: 11.

V gene TRBV5-4 combines with J gene TRBJ1-3; perhaps TRBD1 as D (6 bases). The length of the CDR3 is 12 residues. V was cut by 4 bases and J by 4 bases, with 6 bases left in between. CDR1 and CDR2 from the germline V gene are SGHNT and YYREEE (reference sequence). CDR3 loop: CASSGGGNTIYF. The CDR3 DNA is TGTGCCAGCAGCGGGGGCGGAAACACCATATATTTT.

V and J are TRBV5-1 and TRBJ1-1; D remains unclear. Germline CDR1 reads SGHRS; CDR2 reads YFSETQ. CDR3 size: 14 residues. Deletions cut 5 bases from V and 7 bases from J, with 18 bases between. DNA of the CDR3: TGCGCCAGCAGAGTGCTGGGAGTGGTCGATGAAGCTTTCTTT. It translates to CASRVLGVVDEAFF. The full variable domain, with the rest looked up from reference TRBV5-1 and TRBJ1-1, is KAGVTQTPRYLIKTRGQQVTLSCSPISGHRSVSWYQQTPGQGLQFLFEYFSETQRNKGNFPGRFSGRQFSNSRSEMNVSTLELGDSALYLCASRVLGVVDEAFFGQGTRLTVV.

The chain is built from TRBV28 and TRBJ1-5; TRBD1 is a possible D gene (5 bases). The CDR3 is 15 residues long. V lost 3 bases and J lost 5, with 14 bases in between. Germline loops: CDR1 MDHEN, CDR2 SYDVKM. CDR3 coding DNA: TGTGCCAGCAGTTTGGGCGACAGAACCGATCAGCCCCAGCATTTT. It encodes CASSLGDRTDQPQHF. The entire variable domain, with the rest obtained from reference TRBV28 and TRBJ1-5, is as follows: DVKVTQSSRYLVKRTGEKVFLECVQDMDHENMFWYRQDPGLGLRLIYFSYDVKMKEKGDIPEGYSVSREKKERFSLILESASTNQTSMYLCASSLGDRTDQPQHFGDGTRLSIL.

V gene TRBV6-1 combines with J gene TRBJ2-2, with D unresolved. V lost 1 base to trimming and J lost 0 bases, with 12 bases between them. The CDR3 totals 17 residues. CDR1 is MNHNS, CDR2 SASEGT, per germline. The CDR3 protein is CASSEVSGGANTGELFF. The CDR3 DNA follows: TGTGCCAGCAGTGAAGTTTCCGGTGGAGCGAACACCGGGGAGCTGTTTTTT.

The chain carries TRBV10-2 and TRBJ2-1, with a weak D call TRBD1 (5 bases). The length of the CDR3 is 14 residues. Germline V gives CDR1 WSHSY, CDR2 SAAADI. V lost 4 bases to trimming and J lost 4 bases, with 11 bases between them. The DNA of the CDR3 is TGCGCCAGCAGTGTTGGCCAGGGTTACAATGAGCAGTTCTTC. Protein: CASSVGQGYNEQFF.

The chain has TRBV7-9 and TRBJ1-1; D is uncertain. V gave up 1 base and J gave up 4 bases, with 13 bases separating them. The CDR3 is 15 amino acids. The germline V gene has CDR1 SEHNR and CDR2 FQNEAQ (reference sequence). In DNA form, the CDR3 reads TGTGCCAGCAGCTTAGGGGCAGCCTTCGGCACTGAAGCTTTCTTT. Protein sequence: CASSLGAAFGTEAFF.

This chain uses TRBV28 with TRBJ1-5, with 8 nucleotides matching TRBD1. Losses at the gene ends were 7 bases for V and 2 bases for J; bases not matched to a gene: 7. The CDR3 length is 15 residues. Germline CDR1 reads MDHEN; CDR2 reads SYDVKM. The CDR3 spells CASNTGTGGNQPQHF. For the CDR3, the DNA is TGTGCCAGCAATACGGGGACAGGAGGCAATCAGCCCCAGCATTTT.

In DNA, the CDR3 is TGTGCCAGCAGTGAAAGGGCAGCCTCCCGGGCTTTCTTT. Its protein product is CASSERAASRAFF. The V gene is TRBV6-1, the J gene TRBJ1-1; no definite D call. V lost 2 bases and J lost 11, with 15 bases in between. The V gene's germline CDR1 is MNHNS and CDR2 SASEGT. The length of the CDR3 is 13 residues.

The chain uses TRBV5-1 and TRBJ1-4, with TRBD1 identical over 9 bases. This CDR3 is 15 amino acids long. V dropped 4 bases and J dropped 7; count of bases not matched to a gene: 8. From germline, CDR1 is SGHRS and CDR2 YFSETQ. Here the CDR3 DNA reads TGCGCCAGCAGCACCGGGACAGGGTCGGCTGAAAAACTGTTTTTT. It yields the protein CASSTGTGSAEKLFF.

The rearrangement uses TRBV28 and TRBJ1-5, with D possibly being TRBD1 (5 bases). The germline V gene encodes CDR1 MDHEN and CDR2 SYDVKM. V lost 3 bases and J 7 bases, leaving 16 bases between the germline ends. The CDR3 spans 15 residues. The CDR3: CASSLWQGPDQPQHF. CDR3 coding DNA: TGTGCCAGCAGTTTGTGGCAGGGCCCCGACCAGCCCCAGCATTTT.

The rearrangement joins TRBV7-6 to TRBJ1-5; D is ambiguous. The CDR3 contains 12 residues. Trimming cost V 5 bases and J 9 bases, with 11 bases left between them. Germline CDR1 reads SGHVS; CDR2 reads FNYEAQ. Written as DNA, the CDR3 is TGTGCCAGCAGCCAAGCCGGAGGGCCCCAGCATTTT. Protein: CASSQAGGPQHF. The full variable domain, completed using reference TRBV7-6 and TRBJ1-5, is GAGVSQSPRYKVTKRGQDVALRCDPISGHVSLYWYRQALGQGPEFLTYFNYEAQQDKSGLPNDRFSAERPEGSISTLTIQRTEQRDSAMYRCASSQAGGPQHFGDGTRLSIL.

This clone has a handful of counts. The chain carries TRBV30 and TRBJ1-4, with a possible D match to TRBD1 (6 bases). Germline V gene lookup returns CDR1 GTSNPN and CDR2 SVGIG (reference sequence). The CDR3 consists of 15 residues. Trimming left V 1 base short and J 4 bases short, with 13 bases between. The CDR3 DNA reads TGTGCCTGGAGTGCCCTGACAGGCTTTAATGAAAAACTGTTTTTT. Protein: CAWSALTGFNEKLFF.

This chain joins TRBV29-1 and TRBJ2-1; D call uncertain. CDR1 and CDR2 (germline): SQVTM, ANQGSEA. V was clipped by 5 bases and J by 3 bases, with 17 bases between them. The CDR3 extends over 15 amino acids. In DNA, the CDR3 is TGCAGCGTTTCCCCCGGCAGGTTGGTCTACAATGAGCAGTTCTTC. It translates to CSVSPGRLVYNEQFF.

The rearrangement links TRBV5-4 to TRBJ1-1; D is unresolved. V dropped 1 base and J dropped 0 bases, with 10 bases sitting between them. Per the germline V gene, CDR1 is SGHNT and CDR2 is YYREEE (reference sequence). This CDR3 has 15 amino acids. The DNA of the CDR3 is TGTGCCAGCAGCTTGAGCCAGGCCCTGAACACTGAAGCTTTCTTT. Its translation: CASSLSQALNTEAFF.

The CDR3 coding sequence is TGTGCCATCAGCCCTAGACAGGCGGATAGCAATCAGCCCCAGCATTTT. It codes for CAISPRQADSNQPQHF. The chain is built from TRBV10-3 and TRBJ1-5; perhaps TRBD1 as D (6 bases). The CDR3 runs to 16 residues. Per germline, CDR1 ENHRY and CDR2 SYGVKD. Trimming pared 6 bases from V and 0 bases from J, leaving 15 bases between.

The chain couples TRBV5-1 to TRBJ2-3; D ambiguous. This CDR3 has 14 amino acids. V lost 3 bases, J lost 4 bases, and 12 bases lay in between. Germline CDR1 reads SGHRS; CDR2 reads YFSETQ. The CDR3 here is CASSSADLADTQYF. DNA of the CDR3: TGCGCCAGCAGCTCTGCGGACCTCGCAGATACGCAGTATTTT.

The gene calls are TRBV6-1 and TRBJ2-7, with unresolved D. This CDR3 has 11 amino acids. Germline CDR1 is MNHNS and CDR2 is SASEGT. Trimming removed 3 bases from V and 3 bases from J, with 3 bases in between. The CDR3 DNA follows: TGTGCCAGCAGTGAGAACTACGAGCAGTACTTC. This encodes CASSENYEQYF.